This T cell receptor (beta chain) was profiled in a study of shared clonotypes between healthy human individuals. Profiling relied on immunoSEQ multiplex PCR, and the TCRdb table lists in-frame clones only, not all of them. Of about 2.4 million clones listed, under 95% are singletons. Germline V gene data show CDR1 as LGHNA and CDR2 as YSLEER. V lost 1 base, J lost 3 bases, and 7 bases stayed unmatched. This CDR3 comprises 16 residues. The genes are TRBV4-3 and TRBJ2-3, with 7 bases that match TRBD2. The sample comprised naive CD4+ T cells from PBMCs. Subset reported: CD45RA+ positively selected. This sequence was found in a man aged 18 to 35 in good health. Some clones in this sample may be carry-over from other donors' samples. The CDR3 here is CASSQAHAGETDTQYF. In DNA, the CDR3 is TGCGCCAGCAGCCAAGCCCACGCGGGAGAGACAGATACGCAGTATTTT.